Listed below are T cell receptor beta chains from one sample, sequenced in a study of blood T cell repertoires in COVID-19. Using immunoSEQ multiplex PCR, the repertoire was profiled, and TCRdb retains in-frame clones only, with some absent. The sample holds approximately 290,000 clones; 70% to 90% are singletons and the top ten take 4% to 4.5%. Sequencing used PBMCs or T cells enriched from blood (not recorded which). These receptors were taken from a woman aged 25-40 years who had recovered from COVID-19. Each CDR3 is given with its conserved first and last residue. A D gene is named only where the DNA matches it firmly. Rows give clone size only sometimes, using once, few, many, or a class for an expanded clone.

J | size | D | V | DNA | CDR3
TRBJ1-2 | NA | NA | TRBV27 | TGTGCCAGCAGTTTAAGGCGACAGAGCCCCACTTACGCCCGGTGGGGCTATGGCTACACCTTC | CASSLRRQSPTYARWGYGYTF
TRBJ2-1 | NA | TRBD2 | TRBV19 | TGTGCCAGTAGCAAAACGACTAGCCTCGGCAATGAGCAGTTCTTC | CASSKTTSLGNEQFF
TRBJ2-1 | NA | NA | TRBV27 | TGTGCCAGCAGATTCAAAGCGGGTAGCTCCTACAATGAGCAGTTCTTC | CASRFKAGSSYNEQFF
TRBJ2-5 | NA | NA | TRBV18 | TGTGCCAGCTCACCACTGGGCAGGGGTGAGACCCAGTACTTC | CASSPLGRGETQYF
TRBJ2-1 | NA | TRBD2 | TRBV3-1/TRBV3-2 | TGTGCCAGCAGCCAAGTGACTAGCAGCTACAATGAGCAGTTCTTC | CASSQVTSSYNEQFF
TRBJ2-2 | NA | NA | TRBV16 | TGTGCCAGCAGCCTAGGAGGGACAGACACCGGGGAGCTGTTTTTT | CASSLGGTDTGELFF
TRBJ2-7 | NA | NA | TRBV1 | TGCACCAGCAGCCAAGATATTTTTAAGACAGGGTGTTACGAGCAGTACTTC | CTSSQDIFKTGCYEQYF
TRBJ1-3 | few | NA | TRBV5-1 | TGCGCCAGCAGGGGCTGGGGGGGCAGAAACACCATATATTTT | CASRGWGGRNTIYF
TRBJ1-2 | once | NA | TRBV18 | TGTGCCAGCTCGCCGACAAATACTAACTATGGCTACACCTTC | CASSPTNTNYGYTF
TRBJ2-7 | NA | TRBD2 | TRBV5-4 | TGTGCCAGCGGACTAGCGGGAACCTACGAGCAGTACTTC | CASGLAGTYEQYF
TRBJ1-5 | NA | NA | TRBV28 | TGTGCCAGCACCATAGGGGGAGTCCCCCTCAATCAGCCCCAGCATTTT | CASTIGGVPLNQPQHF
TRBJ1-6 | NA | TRBD1 | TRBV28 | TGTGCCAGCAGCCCCATACAGGGGACCTATAATTCACCCCTCCACTTT | CASSPIQGTYNSPLHF
TRBJ2-1 | NA | TRBD1 | TRBV7-6 | TGTGCCAGCAGCTTCTTAGGGACAGGCTACAATGAGCAGTTCTTC | CASSFLGTGYNEQFF
TRBJ2-1 | few | NA | TRBV19 | TGTGCCAGTAGTATACATAGTTCCTCCTACAATGAGCAGTTCTTC | CASSIHSSSYNEQFF
TRBJ2-7 | NA | TRBD1 | TRBV30 | TGTGCCTGGAGTTTTGGACAGGGGCGCAACGAGCAGTACTTC | CAWSFGQGRNEQYF
TRBJ2-4 | NA | NA | TRBV21-1 | TGTGCCAGCAGCAATCCGAGCGATGCCAAAAACATTCAGTACTTC | CASSNPSDAKNIQYF
TRBJ2-5 | few | NA | TRBV3-1/TRBV3-2 | TGTGCCAGCAGCCCCGGCAGGGGGGACCAAGAGACCCAGTACTTC | CASSPGRGDQETQYF
TRBJ1-3 | NA | NA | TRBV28 | TGTGCCAGCAGTCCGGACAGTTCTGGAAACACCATATATTTT | CASSPDSSGNTIYF
TRBJ1-5 | NA | TRBD1 | TRBV19 | TGTGCCAGTAGATGGGACAGAAATCAGCCCCAGCATTTT | CASRWDRNQPQHF
TRBJ2-5 | NA | TRBD2 | TRBV6-6 | TGTGCCAGCACAGCGGGAGTAGAGACCCAGTACTTC | CASTAGVETQYF
TRBJ2-1 | few | TRBD2 | TRBV7-2 | TGTGCCAGCAGCTTCGAGGGACTAGCGGGGGATTACAATGAGCAGTTCTTC | CASSFEGLAGDYNEQFF
TRBJ1-1 | NA | NA | TRBV16 | TGTGCCAGCAGCCCCAGAACAACTGAAGCTTTCTTT | CASSPRTTEAFF
TRBJ2-3 | NA | TRBD2 | TRBV6-5 | TGTGCCAGCAGGAAAACTAGCGGGAGGACAGATACGCAGTATTTT | CASRKTSGRTDTQYF
TRBJ2-1 | few | TRBD2 | TRBV14 | TGTGCCAGCAGCAGGACTAGCGGTCACTCCTACAATGAGCAGTTCTTC | CASSRTSGHSYNEQFF
TRBJ2-1 | NA | TRBD2 | TRBV29-1 | TGCAGCGTTAAGGGACTAGGCTACAATGAGCAGTTCTTC | CSVKGLGYNEQFF
TRBJ2-1 | NA | TRBD2 | TRBV3-1/TRBV3-2 | TGTGCCAGCAGCCAACTACTAGCGGGAGATGATGAGCAGTTCTTC | CASSQLLAGDDEQFF
TRBJ2-5 | NA | NA | TRBV6-5 | TGTGCCAGCAGTTCCCCCTACAGGGGCGGAGGGGAGACCCAGTACTTC | CASSSPYRGGGETQYF
TRBJ2-3 | NA | TRBD2 | TRBV3-1/TRBV3-2 | TGTGCCAGCAGCAAAATAGCGGGGAGTTCCACAGATACGCAGTATTTT | CASSKIAGSSTDTQYF
TRBJ1-5 | few | TRBD1 | TRBV28 | TGTGCCAGCAGTTCCAACCCCCAACAGGGGCTAGGGGCCCAGCATTTT | CASSSNPQQGLGAQHF
TRBJ1-4 | NA | NA | TRBV28 | TGTGCCAGCAGTTTCTCCACAGGGTCAACTAATGAAAAACTGTTTTTT | CASSFSTGSTNEKLFF
TRBJ1-1 | NA | NA | TRBV12-3/TRBV12-4 | TGTGCCAGCAGCTCGGTGAACACTGAAGCTTTCTTT | CASSSVNTEAFF
TRBJ2-1 | NA | TRBD2 | TRBV5-1 | TGCGCCAGCAGCTTGGTTGGTGGGACTAGCGGGAGCGATGAGCAGTTCTTC | CASSLVGGTSGSDEQFF
TRBJ1-2 | NA | NA | TRBV7-9 | TGTGCCAGCAGCCTACAGGCTAACTATGGCTACACCTTC | CASSLQANYGYTF
TRBJ1-6 | NA | TRBD1 | TRBV7-6 | TGTGCCAGCAGCTTAAGGGGACAGGGGGTGGTAAATAATTCACCCCTCCACTTT | CASSLRGQGVVNNSPLHF
TRBJ2-3 | NA | NA | TRBV19 | TGTGCCAGTAGTATTGCACGATCCCTTAGAGCAGATACGCAGTATTTT | CASSIARSLRADTQYF